The entry that follows covers one T cell receptor (beta chain) sequence. Its cognate antigen is unknown. This entry comes from a study of cytomegalovirus exposure and HLA in healthy donors. Across the whole study: There were 90 million to 140 million unique TCR beta sequences, drawn from approximately 180 million T cells, in an earlier analysis.

Researchers ran the PCR with 60 Vbeta and 13 Jbeta primers. Method: immunoSEQ multiplex PCR; TCRdb's copy keeps in-frame clones and lacks some. The table lists some 240,000 clones, 70% to 80% of them singletons, with 3% to 4% in the top ten. The CDR3 loop spans 14 amino acids. Germline CDR1 MDHEN, CDR2 SYDVKM. The V end lost 5 bases, the J end lost 3 bases, and 10 bases lay between the germline ends. Regarding the study as a whole: Looking again later, the authors saw that most CMV-associated TCR beta chains seemed HLA-restricted. For most TCR beta V segments, an earlier analysis put the productive rate at about 87% or about 30% of the time. High sensitivity and specificity were reportedly achieved when the classifier diagnosed cytomegalovirus status.

The sequencing input was PBMCs. The V and J genes are TRBV28 and TRBJ2-2; TRBD2 is a possible D gene (5 bases). The TCR sequence derives from a male donor in good health and CMV-seronegative. The DNA for the CDR3 is TGTGCCAGCAGTGTCTCCGGGGACACCGGGGAGCTGTTTTTT. Its protein product is CASSVSGDTGELFF. Variable domain in full (rest from reference TRBV28 and TRBJ2-2): DVKVTQSSRYLVKRTGEKVFLECVQDMDHENMFWYRQDPGLGLRLIYFSYDVKMKEKGDIPEGYSVSREKKERFSLILESASTNQTSMYLCASSVSGDTGELFFGEGSRLTVL.